Sequencing of this TCR beta chain was carried out in a study of circulating tumor DNA in untreated peripheral T-cell lymphoma. Study-level points and caveats: In over 60% of patients, tumor-specific clonotypes were identified.

Germline V gives CDR1 LNHDA, CDR2 SQIVND (reference sequence). The germline V and J ends were trimmed by 5 bases and 3 bases, with 10 bases remaining between them. There are 13 residues in the CDR3. Tumor tissue was collected at baseline, before treatment began. The repertoire was sequenced with immunoSEQ multiplex PCR; TCRdb's copy has only in-frame clones and lacks some. Among around 10,000 clones, about 75% were seen once, and the ten largest hold roughly 30%. Turning to this clone: As yet, its antigen is unknown.

Sequenced sample: tumor tissue. This sequence originates from a human donor with peripheral T-cell lymphoma. The chain has TRBV19 and TRBJ2-5; tentatively, D is TRBD2 (7 bases). The CDR3, as DNA: TGTGCCAGTAGTCGGGGGGCGGAAGAGACCCAGTACTTC. Translating it yields CASSRGAEETQYF.